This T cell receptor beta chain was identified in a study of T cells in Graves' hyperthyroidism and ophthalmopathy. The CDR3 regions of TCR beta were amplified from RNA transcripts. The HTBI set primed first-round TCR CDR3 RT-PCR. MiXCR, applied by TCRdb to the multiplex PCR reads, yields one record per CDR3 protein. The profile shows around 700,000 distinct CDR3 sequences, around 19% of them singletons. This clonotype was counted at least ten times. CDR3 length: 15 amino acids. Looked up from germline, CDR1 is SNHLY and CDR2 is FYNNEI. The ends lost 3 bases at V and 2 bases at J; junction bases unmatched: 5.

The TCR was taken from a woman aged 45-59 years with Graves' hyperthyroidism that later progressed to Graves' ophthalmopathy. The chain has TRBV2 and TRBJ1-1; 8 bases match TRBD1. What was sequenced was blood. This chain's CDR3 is CASSELAGGNTEAFF. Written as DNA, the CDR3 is TGTGCCAGCAGTGAGCTCGCAGGGGGCAACACTGAAGCTTTCTTT.